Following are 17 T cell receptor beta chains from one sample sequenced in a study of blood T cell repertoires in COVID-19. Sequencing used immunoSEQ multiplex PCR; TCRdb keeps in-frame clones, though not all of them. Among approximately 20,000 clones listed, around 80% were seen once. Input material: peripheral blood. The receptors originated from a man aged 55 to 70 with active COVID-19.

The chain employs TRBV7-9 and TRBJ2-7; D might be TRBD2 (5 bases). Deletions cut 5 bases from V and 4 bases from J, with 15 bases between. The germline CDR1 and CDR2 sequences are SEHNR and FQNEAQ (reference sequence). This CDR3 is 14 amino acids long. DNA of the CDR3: TGTGCCAGCAGCCCCCCCCGAGGGCCGTACGAGCAGTACTTC. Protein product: CASSPPRGPYEQYF.

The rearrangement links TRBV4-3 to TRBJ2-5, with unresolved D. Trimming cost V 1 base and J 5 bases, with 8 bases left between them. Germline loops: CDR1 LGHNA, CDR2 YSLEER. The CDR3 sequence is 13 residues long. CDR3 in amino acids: CASSQGPRETQYF. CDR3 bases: TGCGCCAGCAGCCAAGGTCCCCGGGAGACCCAGTACTTC.

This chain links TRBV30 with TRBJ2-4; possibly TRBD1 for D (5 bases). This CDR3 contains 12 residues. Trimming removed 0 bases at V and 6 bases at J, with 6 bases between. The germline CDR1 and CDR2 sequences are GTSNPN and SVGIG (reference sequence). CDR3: CAWSVGANIQYF. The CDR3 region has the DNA TGTGCCTGGAGTGTAGGGGCAAACATTCAGTACTTC.

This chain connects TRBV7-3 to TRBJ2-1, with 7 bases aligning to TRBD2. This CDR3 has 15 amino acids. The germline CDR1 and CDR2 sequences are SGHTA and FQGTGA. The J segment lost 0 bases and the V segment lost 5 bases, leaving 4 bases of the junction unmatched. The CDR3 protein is CASSQRGSSYNEQFF. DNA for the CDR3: TGTGCCAGCAGCCAGCGGGGCAGCTCCTACAATGAGCAGTTCTTC.

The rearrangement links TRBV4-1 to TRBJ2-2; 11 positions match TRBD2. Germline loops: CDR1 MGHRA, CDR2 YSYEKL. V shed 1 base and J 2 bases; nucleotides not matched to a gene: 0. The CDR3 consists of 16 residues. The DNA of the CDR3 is TGCGCCAGCAGCCAAGGACTAGCGGGAAACACCGGGGAGCTGTTTTTT. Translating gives CASSQGLAGNTGELFF.

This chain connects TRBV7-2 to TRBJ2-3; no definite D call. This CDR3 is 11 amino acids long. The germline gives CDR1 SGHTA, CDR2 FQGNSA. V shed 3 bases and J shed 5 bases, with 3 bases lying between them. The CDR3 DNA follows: TGTGCCAGCAGCTTCAAAGATACGCAGTATTTT. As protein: CASSFKDTQYF.

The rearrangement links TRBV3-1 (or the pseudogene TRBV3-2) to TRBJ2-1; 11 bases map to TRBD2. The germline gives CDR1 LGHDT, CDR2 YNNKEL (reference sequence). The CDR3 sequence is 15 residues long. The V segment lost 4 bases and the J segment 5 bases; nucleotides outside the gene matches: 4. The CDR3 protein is CASSLSGLADNEQFF. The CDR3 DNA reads TGTGCCAGCAGCCTGTCGGGACTAGCGGACAATGAGCAGTTCTTC.

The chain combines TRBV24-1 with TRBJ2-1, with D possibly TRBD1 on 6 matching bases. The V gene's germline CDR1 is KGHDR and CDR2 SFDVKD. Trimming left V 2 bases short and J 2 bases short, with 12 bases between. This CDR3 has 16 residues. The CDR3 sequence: CATSDSRQATYNEQFF. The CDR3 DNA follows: TGTGCCACCAGTGATTCCCGACAGGCCACCTACAATGAGCAGTTCTTC.

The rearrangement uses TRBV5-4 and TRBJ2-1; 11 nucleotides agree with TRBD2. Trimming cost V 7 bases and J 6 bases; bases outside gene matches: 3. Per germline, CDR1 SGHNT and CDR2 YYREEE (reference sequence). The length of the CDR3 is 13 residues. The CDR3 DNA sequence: TGTGCCAGCGAGGGACTAGCGGTCAATGAGCAGTTCTTC. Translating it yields CASEGLAVNEQFF.

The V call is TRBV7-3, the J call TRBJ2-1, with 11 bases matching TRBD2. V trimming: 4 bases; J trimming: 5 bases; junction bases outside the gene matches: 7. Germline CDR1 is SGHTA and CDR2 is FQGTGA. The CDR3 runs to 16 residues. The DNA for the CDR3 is TGTGCCAGCAGCTCCCCTGGTAGCGGGAGGGACAATGAGCAGTTCTTC. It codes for CASSSPGSGRDNEQFF.

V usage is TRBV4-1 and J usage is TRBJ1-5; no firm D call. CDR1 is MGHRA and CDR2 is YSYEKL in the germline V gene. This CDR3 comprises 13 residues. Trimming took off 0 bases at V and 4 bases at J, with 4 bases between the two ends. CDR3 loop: CASSQDPNQPQHF. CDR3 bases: TGCGCCAGCAGCCAAGACCCAAATCAGCCCCAGCATTTT.

The CDR3 DNA is TGTGCCAGCAGTGCGCCAGGGACTCCCCGTCCAGATACGCAGTATTTT. Protein product: CASSAPGTPRPDTQYF. The gene calls are TRBV28 and TRBJ2-3, with TRBD2 as a possible D gene (6 bases). The CDR3 sequence is 16 residues long. In germline, CDR1 is MDHEN, CDR2 SYDVKM. Trimming removed 5 bases at V and 4 bases at J, with 19 bases between.

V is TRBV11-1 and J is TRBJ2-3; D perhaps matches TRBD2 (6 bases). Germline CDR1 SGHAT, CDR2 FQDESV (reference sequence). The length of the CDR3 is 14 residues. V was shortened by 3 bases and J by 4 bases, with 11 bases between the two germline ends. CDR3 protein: CASSFTSPPDTQYF. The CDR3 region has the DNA TGTGCCAGCAGCTTCACTAGCCCCCCAGATACGCAGTATTTT.

DNA of the CDR3: TGTGCCAGCAGCCACTCCACTAGCGGGAGCTTTTACTCCTACAATGAGCAGTTCTTC. Protein sequence: CASSHSTSGSFYSYNEQFF. The rearrangement links TRBV3-1 (or the pseudogene TRBV3-2) to TRBJ2-1; TRBD2 matches at 11 bases. The ends lost 3 bases at V and 0 bases at J; junction bases unmatched: 10. Germline values: CDR1 LGHDT, CDR2 YNNKEL (reference sequence). This CDR3 spans 19 amino acids.

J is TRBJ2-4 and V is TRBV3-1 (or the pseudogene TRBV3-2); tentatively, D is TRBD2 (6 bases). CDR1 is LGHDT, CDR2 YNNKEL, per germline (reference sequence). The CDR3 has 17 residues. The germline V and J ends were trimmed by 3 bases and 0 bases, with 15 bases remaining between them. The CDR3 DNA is TGTGCCAGCAGCCAGAAGGCCGGGGGACTAGCCAAAAACATTCAGTACTTC. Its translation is CASSQKAGGLAKNIQYF.

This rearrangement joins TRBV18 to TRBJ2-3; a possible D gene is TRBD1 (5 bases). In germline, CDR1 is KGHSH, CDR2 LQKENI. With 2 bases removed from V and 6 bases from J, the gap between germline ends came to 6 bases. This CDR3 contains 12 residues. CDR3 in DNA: TGTGCCAGCTCACCAGGGGCGGATACGCAGTATTTT. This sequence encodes CASSPGADTQYF. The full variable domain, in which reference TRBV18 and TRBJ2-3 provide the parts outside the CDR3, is NAGVMQNPRHLVRRRGQEARLRCSPMKGHSHVYWYRQLPEEGLKFMVYLQKENIIDESGMPKERFSAEFPKEGPSILRIQQVVRGDSAAYFCASSPGADTQYFGPGTRLTVL.

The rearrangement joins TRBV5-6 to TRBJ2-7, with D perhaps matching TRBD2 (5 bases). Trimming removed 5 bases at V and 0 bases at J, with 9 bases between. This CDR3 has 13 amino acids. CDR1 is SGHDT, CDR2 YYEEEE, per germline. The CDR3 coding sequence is TGTGCCAGCAGGCGTAGCGTCTCCTACGAGCAGTACTTC. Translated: CASRRSVSYEQYF.